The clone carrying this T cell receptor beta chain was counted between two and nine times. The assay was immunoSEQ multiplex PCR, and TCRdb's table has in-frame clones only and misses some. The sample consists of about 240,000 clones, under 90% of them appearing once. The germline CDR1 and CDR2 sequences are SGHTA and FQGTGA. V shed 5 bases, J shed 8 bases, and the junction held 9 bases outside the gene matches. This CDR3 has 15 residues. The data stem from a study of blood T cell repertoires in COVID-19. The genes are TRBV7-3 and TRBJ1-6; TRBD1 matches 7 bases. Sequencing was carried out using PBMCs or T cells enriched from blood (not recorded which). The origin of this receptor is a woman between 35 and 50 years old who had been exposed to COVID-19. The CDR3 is CASSHSGTEYSPLHF. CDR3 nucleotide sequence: TGTGCCAGCAGCCACTCCGGGACAGAATATTCACCCCTCCACTTT.